This T cell receptor beta chain was documented in a study of T cell responses to AZD1222 COVID-19 vaccine. Study context: Pooling was applied to second doses at about 4 or about 12 weeks. Overall study results and limits: Increased Spike-specific TCR breadth and depth were observed after two AZD1222 doses. Clonal diversity may have been underestimated, and the donors were mostly white British, with more females than males. Close to half of spike-specific TCRs reportedly recognize unmutated variant regions.

The CDR3 consists of 15 residues. Deletions cut 7 bases from V and 1 base from J, with 17 bases between. CDR1 and CDR2 from the germline V gene are SNHLY and FYNNEI. In regard to this clone: Antigen specificity is unknown.

Some clones are missing from TCRdb's copy, which holds only in-frame ones; the method was immunoSEQ multiplex PCR. This sample has some 63,000 clones, with around 80% found just once. The sequence derives from an adult in good health. The chain links TRBV2 to TRBJ2-7; a possible D gene is TRBD2 (6 bases). The specimen was peripheral blood, collected on day 0 of AZD1222 vaccination. The CDR3 loop reads CASNSLGLFSYEQYF. The DNA of the CDR3 is TGTGCCAGCAACTCCTTGGGACTTTTTTCCTACGAGCAGTACTTC.